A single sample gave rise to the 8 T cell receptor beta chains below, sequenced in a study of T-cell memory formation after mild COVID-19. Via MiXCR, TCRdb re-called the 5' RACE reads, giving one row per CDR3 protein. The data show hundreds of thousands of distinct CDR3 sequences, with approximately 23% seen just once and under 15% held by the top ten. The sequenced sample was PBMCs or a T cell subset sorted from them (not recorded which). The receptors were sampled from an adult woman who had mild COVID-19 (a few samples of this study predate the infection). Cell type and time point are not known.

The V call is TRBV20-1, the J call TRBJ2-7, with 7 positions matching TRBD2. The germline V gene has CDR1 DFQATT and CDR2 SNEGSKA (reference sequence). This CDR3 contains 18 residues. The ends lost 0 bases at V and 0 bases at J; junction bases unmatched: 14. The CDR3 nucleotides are TGCAGTGCTAGAGACCCCTCAGATCCGGGAGGCGTCTCCTACGAGCAGTACTTC. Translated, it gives CSARDPSDPGGVSYEQYF.

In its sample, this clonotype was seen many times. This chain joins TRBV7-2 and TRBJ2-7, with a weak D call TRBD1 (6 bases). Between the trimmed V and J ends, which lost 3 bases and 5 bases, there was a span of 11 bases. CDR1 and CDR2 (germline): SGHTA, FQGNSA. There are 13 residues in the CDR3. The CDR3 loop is CASSFDRRNEQYF. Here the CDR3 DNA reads TGTGCCAGCAGCTTTGACAGGCGTAACGAGCAGTACTTC.

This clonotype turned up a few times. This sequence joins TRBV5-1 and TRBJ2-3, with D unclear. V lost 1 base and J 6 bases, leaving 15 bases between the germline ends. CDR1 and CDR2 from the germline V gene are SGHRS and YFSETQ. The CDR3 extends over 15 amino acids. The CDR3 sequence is CASSLSGPAADTQYF. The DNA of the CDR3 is TGCGCCAGCAGCTTGTCCGGCCCCGCGGCGGATACGCAGTATTTT.

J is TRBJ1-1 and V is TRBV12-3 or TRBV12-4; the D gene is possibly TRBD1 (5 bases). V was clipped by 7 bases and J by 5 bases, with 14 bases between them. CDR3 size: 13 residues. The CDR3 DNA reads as TGTGCCAGCACCAAAACTGGGGGGACTGAAGCTTTCTTT. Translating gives CASTKTGGTEAFF.

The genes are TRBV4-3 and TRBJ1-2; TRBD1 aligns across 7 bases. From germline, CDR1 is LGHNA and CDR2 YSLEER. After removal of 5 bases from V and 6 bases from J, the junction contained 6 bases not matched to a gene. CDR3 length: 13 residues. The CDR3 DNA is TGCGCCAGCAGCAAAACAGGGGCTGATGGCTACACCTTC. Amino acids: CASSKTGADGYTF.

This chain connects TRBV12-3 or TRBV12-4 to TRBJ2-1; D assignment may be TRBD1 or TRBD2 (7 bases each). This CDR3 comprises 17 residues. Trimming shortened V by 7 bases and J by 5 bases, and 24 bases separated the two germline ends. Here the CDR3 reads CASTRSMGGGLDNEQFF. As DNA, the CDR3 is TGTGCCAGCACCCGATCTATGGGAGGGGGCCTGGACAATGAGCAGTTCTTC.

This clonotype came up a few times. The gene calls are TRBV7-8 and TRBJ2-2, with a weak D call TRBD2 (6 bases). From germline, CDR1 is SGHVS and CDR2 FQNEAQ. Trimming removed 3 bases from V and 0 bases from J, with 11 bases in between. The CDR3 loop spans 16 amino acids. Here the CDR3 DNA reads TGTGCCAGCAGCTTCGGCGGGGCCCCGAACACCGGGGAGCTGTTTTTT. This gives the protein CASSFGGAPNTGELFF. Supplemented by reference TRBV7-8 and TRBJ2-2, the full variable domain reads GAGVSQSPRYKVAKRGQDVALRCDPISGHVSLFWYQQALGQGPEFLTYFQNEAQLDKSGLPSDRFFAERPEGSVSTLKIQRTQQEDSAVYLCASSFGGAPNTGELFFGEGSRLTVL.

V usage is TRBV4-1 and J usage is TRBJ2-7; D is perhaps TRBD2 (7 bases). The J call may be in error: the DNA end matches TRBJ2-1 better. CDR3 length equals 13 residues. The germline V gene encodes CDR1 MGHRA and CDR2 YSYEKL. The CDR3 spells CASSPRWGGEQFF. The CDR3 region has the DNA TGCGCCAGCAGCCCCCGGTGGGGGGGCGAGCAGTTCTTC.